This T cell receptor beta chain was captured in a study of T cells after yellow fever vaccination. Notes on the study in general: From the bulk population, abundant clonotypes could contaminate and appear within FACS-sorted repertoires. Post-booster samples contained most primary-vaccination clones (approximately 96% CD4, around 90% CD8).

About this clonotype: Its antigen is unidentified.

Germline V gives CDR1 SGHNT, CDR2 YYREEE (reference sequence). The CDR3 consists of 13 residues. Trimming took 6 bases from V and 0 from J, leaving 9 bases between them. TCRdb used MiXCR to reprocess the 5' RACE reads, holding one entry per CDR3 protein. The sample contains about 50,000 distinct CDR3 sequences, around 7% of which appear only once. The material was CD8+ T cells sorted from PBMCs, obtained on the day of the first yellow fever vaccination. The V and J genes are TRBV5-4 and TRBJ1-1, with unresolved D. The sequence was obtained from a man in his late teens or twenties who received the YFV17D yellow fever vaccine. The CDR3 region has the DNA TGTGCCAGCACCTTAAGCTTGAACACTGAAGCTTTCTTT. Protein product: CASTLSLNTEAFF.